These T cell receptor beta chains were read from a single sample in a study of PD-1 blockade in classical Hodgkin lymphoma. This table comes from immunoSEQ multiplex PCR, and its TCRdb copy is limited to in-frame clones, with some not included. The data show roughly 50,000 clones, with more than 75% seen just once and roughly 7.1% held by the top ten. The sequencing used peripheral blood mononuclear cells (PBMCs), collected before the fourth cycle of nivolumab. These receptors were collected from a human donor with classical Hodgkin lymphoma. CDR3s include the opening cysteine and the closing phenylalanine or tryptophan.

V	J	CDR3
TRBV19	TRBJ1-5	CASSGTGDSNQPQHF
TRBV2	TRBJ1-3	CASRGPMIIANTIYF
TRBV28	TRBJ1-2	CASTRTGMGGYTF
TRBV9	TRBJ2-2	CASSRTGPGELFF
TRBV18	TRBJ2-2	CASSPGVGELFF
TRBV28	TRBJ2-3	CASSLSSTDTQYF
TRBV6-5	TRBJ1-2	CASSGSANYGYTF
TRBV6-5	TRBJ2-2	CASSTGGGSTGELFF
TRBV11-2	TRBJ2-7	CASSSQREVMWEQYF
TRBV6-5	TRBJ1-3	CASSRKTGNTIYF
TRBV28	TRBJ1-6	CASSPLRMRGNSPLHF
TRBV4-1	TRBJ1-2	CASSQEGLDGYTF
TRBV29-1	TRBJ2-7	CSVTTSSYEQYF
TRBV5-1	TRBJ2-5	CASSTYTPGQQETQYF
TRBV5-5	TRBJ1-5	CASSFGGFSNQPQHF
TRBV7-3	TRBJ2-1	CASSFGQARDYNEQFF
TRBV6-5	TRBJ2-1	CASSQMGLAVHEQFF
TRBV7-3	TRBJ2-2	CASSLVRGPGDTGELFF
TRBV27	TRBJ1-1	CASSSRGAGMNTEAFF
TRBV13	TRBJ2-1	CASSRRTSVEQFF
TRBV6-5	TRBJ2-1	CASSSGTEQFF
TRBV5-1	TRBJ2-7	CASSPGGGLGMQYF
TRBV27	TRBJ2-2	CASSWTSGSKTGELFF
TRBV11-3	TRBJ2-1	CASSPSPRSAFNEQFF
TRBV27	TRBJ2-7	CASSHPGTSGRSEQYF
TRBV7-2	TRBJ2-3	CASSLGDDSTDTQYF
TRBV18	TRBJ1-2	CASSPLGTDNYGYTF
TRBV6-5	TRBJ1-2	CASSYSGQGNYGYTF
TRBV4-1	TRBJ1-3	CASSQTGGGGNTIYF
TRBV19	TRBJ2-2	CASGDRVNTGELFF
TRBV7-2	TRBJ2-2	CASSLVDTGELFF
TRBV5-1	TRBJ1-4	CASSLGLENEKLFF
TRBV5-4	TRBJ2-7	CASSPGGGEQYF
TRBV29-1	TRBJ2-1	CSLYERGHEGNEQFF
TRBV18	TRBJ2-1	CASSQRGGDEQFF
TRBV6-1	TRBJ1-2	CATRDSIDGYTF
TRBV5-6	TRBJ2-3	CASSSSPRLTSTDTQYF